This T cell receptor (beta chain) was identified during a study of T-cell memory formation after mild COVID-19. Study outcomes and limitations: Contracting CD4+ clones lay largely in CM and EM, with CD8+ ones residing in EMRA.

Sample barcodes and UMIs were carried by the TCR alpha and TCR beta cDNA libraries that 5'RACE generated with constant-segment primers. TCRdb itself ran the 5' RACE reads through MiXCR, one entry per CDR3 protein. The sample includes 65,000 to 90,000 distinct CDR3 sequences, approximately 15% seen only once; the top ten take 30% to 35%. The germline CDR1 and CDR2 sequences are SEHNR and FQNEAQ (reference sequence). V dropped 1 base and J dropped 4 bases, with 13 bases sitting between them. The CDR3 is made up of 15 amino acids. This clonotype was detected a few times. Its antigen remains unidentified.

This receptor was obtained from an adult woman who had mild COVID-19 (a few samples of this study predate the infection). Cell type and time point are not known. V is TRBV7-9 and J is TRBJ1-1; D is perhaps TRBD1 (5 bases). The sequenced sample consisted of PBMCs or a T cell subset sorted from them (not recorded which). CDR3 sequence: CASSLGGGPGTEAFF. CDR3 DNA: TGTGCCAGCAGCTTAGGCGGGGGTCCGGGCACTGAAGCTTTCTTT.